The 20 T cell receptor beta chains reported below all come from one sample, sequenced in a study of T cell changes during pregnancy in multiple sclerosis. Sequencing was performed with immunoSEQ multiplex PCR; in TCRdb, only in-frame clones are kept and a portion is missing. The data contain roughly 40,000 clones, around 94% of them singletons. Material: peripheral blood, obtained before pregnancy. All receptors come from a female donor with multiple sclerosis, enrolled in a pregnancy study.

This clone has more than one count but fewer than ten. V gene TRBV2 combines with J gene TRBJ1-1; no clear D. V lost 7 bases and J lost 2, with 11 bases in between. The CDR3 loop spans 13 amino acids. In germline, CDR1 is SNHLY, CDR2 FYNNEI. The CDR3 loop is CASTREGNTEAFF. The DNA for the CDR3 is TGTGCCAGCACGAGGGAGGGTAACACTGAAGCTTTCTTT.

This chain links TRBV5-5 with TRBJ2-7; tentative D call: TRBD2 (6 bases). CDR1 SGHKS and CDR2 YYEKEE come from the germline V gene (reference sequence). V lost 0 bases, J lost 3 bases, and 16 bases lay in between. The CDR3 length is 16 residues. CDR3 sequence: CASSLAARRGGYEQYF. CDR3 in DNA: TGTGCCAGCAGCTTGGCGGCTAGAAGGGGAGGCTACGAGCAGTACTTC.

The gene calls are TRBV7-2 and TRBJ2-7; D unresolved. CDR3 length equals 14 residues. Trimming shortened V by 1 base and J by 0 bases, and 7 bases separated the two germline ends. Germline loops: CDR1 SGHTA, CDR2 FQGNSA. CDR3 bases: TGTGCCAGCAGCTTAGAAGAGTCCTCCTACGAGCAGTACTTC. It translates to CASSLEESSYEQYF. Supplemented by reference TRBV7-2 and TRBJ2-7, the full variable domain reads GAGVSQSPSNKVTEKGKDVELRCDPISGHTALYWYRQSLGQGLEFLIYFQGNSAPDKSGLPSDRFSAERTGGSVSTLTIQRTQQEDSAVYLCASSLEESSYEQYFGPGTRLTVT.

The chain links TRBV5-1 to TRBJ2-1; a weak D match, TRBD2 (6 bases). Per germline, CDR1 SGHRS and CDR2 YFSETQ. V lost 0 bases and J 1 base, leaving 11 bases between the germline ends. The CDR3 covers 16 residues. The CDR3: CASSLVPGASYNEQFF. The CDR3 nucleotides read TGCGCCAGCAGCTTGGTCCCGGGAGCGTCCTACAATGAGCAGTTCTTC.

The V and J genes are TRBV7-2 and TRBJ2-5; 10 bases align to TRBD2. The DNA end is a closer match to TRBJ2-7, so the J assignment may be wrong. This CDR3 is built from 15 residues. The germline gives CDR1 SGHTA, CDR2 FQGNSA. CDR3 sequence (DNA): TGTGCCAGCAGCCCCCCCTGGACTAGCGGAGACGAGCAGTACTTC. This sequence encodes CASSPPWTSGDEQYF.

This sequence joins TRBV6-5 and TRBJ2-7, with TRBD2 matching 7 bases. CDR1 and CDR2 (germline): MNHEY, SVGAGI. After removal of 7 bases from V and 4 bases from J, the junction contained 10 bases not matched to a gene. This CDR3 region has 14 residues. The CDR3 DNA reads as TGTGCCAGCAATTTCCTCGAAGCGGGATACGAGCAGTACTTC. Translated, it gives CASNFLEAGYEQYF.

The chain uses TRBV5-1 and TRBJ2-1; 7 nucleotides agree with TRBD1. V lost 1 base, J lost 3 bases, and 19 bases stayed unmatched. Germline loops: CDR1 SGHRS, CDR2 YFSETQ. The CDR3 totals 20 residues. This CDR3 reads CASSLPSGPSTGTHYNEQFF. CDR3 nucleotide sequence: TGCGCCAGCAGCTTGCCTTCCGGGCCTTCGACAGGGACACACTACAATGAGCAGTTCTTC.

CDR3 region: CASSDSGGQTQYF. The CDR3 nucleotides read TGTGCCAGCAGTGACTCCGGGGGACAGACCCAGTACTTC. This chain connects TRBV6-4 to TRBJ2-5; D is possibly TRBD2 (6 bases). CDR3 length: 13 residues. Germline CDR1 MRHNA, CDR2 SNTAGT. Trimming cost V 0 bases and J 6 bases, with 8 bases left between them.

CDR3 nucleotides: TGTGCCAGCAGCGTAGAGGGACAGGGAGAGACCCAGTACTTC. Its protein product is CASSVEGQGETQYF. The chain employs TRBV9 and TRBJ2-5; 9 bases agree with TRBD1. The V gene's germline CDR1 is SGDLS and CDR2 YYNGEE. J gave up 4 bases and V 0 bases, and 1 base lay outside the gene matches. This CDR3 has 14 residues.

The chain uses TRBV5-6 and TRBJ1-1; D remains ambiguous. The CDR3 totals 12 residues. CDR1 is SGHDT and CDR2 is YYEEEE in the germline V gene. V lost 3 bases and J 4 bases, leaving 7 bases between the germline ends. Here the CDR3 reads CASSSGGTEAFF. CDR3 nucleotides: TGTGCCAGCAGCTCAGGAGGCACTGAAGCTTTCTTT.

This chain joins TRBV27 and TRBJ1-4, with D possibly matching TRBD1 (5 bases). There are 15 residues in the CDR3. Germline V gene data show CDR1 as MNHEY and CDR2 as SMNVEV (reference sequence). Deletions cut 3 bases from V and 1 base from J, with 9 bases between. CDR3 coding DNA: TGTGCCAGCAGTTTTTCCCAGGGAACTAATGAAAAACTGTTTTTT. Amino acids: CASSFSQGTNEKLFF.

The chain recombines TRBV2 with TRBJ1-2; possibly TRBD1 for D (5 bases). Germline assignment: CDR1 SNHLY and CDR2 FYNNEI. The CDR3 runs 13 residues. Trimming shortened V by 2 bases and J by 8 bases, and 12 bases separated the two germline ends. The CDR3 region is CASSERGTRGYTF. For the CDR3, the DNA is TGTGCCAGCAGTGAAAGAGGGACTCGGGGCTACACCTTC.

The chain recombines TRBV28 with TRBJ1-2; D is possibly TRBD1 (5 bases). V shed 5 bases and J shed 13 bases, with 17 bases lying between them. The CDR3 sequence is 12 residues long. Germline loops: CDR1 MDHEN, CDR2 SYDVKM. The CDR3 here is CASSPLTAQATF. For the CDR3, the DNA is TGTGCCAGCAGTCCCTTGACAGCGCAGGCCACCTTC.

J is TRBJ2-7 and V is TRBV7-6; D might be TRBD2 (6 bases). The CDR3 is made up of 12 amino acids. Trimming took 8 bases from V and 4 from J, leaving 12 bases between them. Germline-derived CDR1 and CDR2 are SGHVS and FNYEAQ. DNA of the CDR3: TGTGCCAGCGGGACTCAGGGATACGAGCAGTACTTC. Residues: CASGTQGYEQYF. Full variable domain (missing parts from reference TRBV7-6 and TRBJ2-7): GAGVSQSPRYKVTKRGQDVALRCDPISGHVSLYWYRQALGQGPEFLTYFNYEAQQDKSGLPNDRFSAERPEGSISTLTIQRTEQRDSAMYRCASGTQGYEQYFGPGTRLTVT.

This chain connects TRBV6-5 to TRBJ2-3; 12 nucleotides agree with TRBD1. V shed 6 bases and J 6 bases; nucleotides not matched to a gene: 7. The length of the CDR3 is 15 residues. Germline CDR1 MNHEY, CDR2 SVGAGI. CDR3 amino acids: CASRLGQGASDTQYF. CDR3 sequence (DNA): TGTGCCAGCAGGCTGGGACAGGGGGCGTCGGATACGCAGTATTTT.

The chain links TRBV7-3 to TRBJ2-5; 8 bases are shared with TRBD2. Germline-derived CDR1 and CDR2 are SGHTA and FQGTGA. J gave up 5 bases and V 6 bases, and 8 bases lay outside the gene matches. CDR3 size: 14 residues. CDR3 nucleotides: TGTGCCAGCAGTCGGGGGGGGTTGAGGGAGACCCAGTACTTC. It specifies CASSRGGLRETQYF.

The chain uses TRBV5-6 and TRBJ2-7, with D maybe TRBD1 (5 bases). The CDR3 consists of 12 residues. CDR1 is SGHDT, CDR2 YYEEEE, per germline. Trimming removed 3 bases from V and 6 bases from J, with 10 bases in between. The CDR3 DNA is TGTGCCAGCAGCTCCAGGGTCGGCGAGCAGTACTTC. Translation gives CASSSRVGEQYF.

This chain uses TRBV28 with TRBJ2-1, with 8 bases matching TRBD1. Germline trimming cut 5 bases from V and 3 bases from J; bases unmatched to any gene: 12. The germline CDR1 and CDR2 sequences are MDHEN and SYDVKM. The CDR3 spans 17 residues. CDR3 region: CASSTRQGPRIYNEQFF. CDR3 nucleotides: TGTGCCAGCAGTACCCGACAGGGGCCCCGTATCTACAATGAGCAGTTCTTC.

This sequence joins TRBV27 and TRBJ2-7; D perhaps matches TRBD2 (6 bases). The CDR3 has 14 residues. V lost 3 bases to trimming and J lost 5 bases, with 14 bases between them. Germline V gene sequence: CDR1 MNHEY, CDR2 SMNVEV (reference sequence). The CDR3 loop reads CASSFFGSDDEQYF. In nucleotides, the CDR3 is TGTGCCAGCAGTTTTTTCGGGAGTGACGACGAGCAGTACTTC.

The chain uses TRBV19 and TRBJ1-1, with TRBD1 matching over 10 bases. V lost 5 bases, J lost 5 bases, and 2 bases stayed unmatched. Germline-derived CDR1 and CDR2 are LNHDA and SQIVND (reference sequence). The CDR3 length is 13 residues. CDR3 bases: TGTGCCAGTAGTGCGGACAGGGGGACTGAAGCTTTCTTT. Translated, it gives CASSADRGTEAFF. Full variable domain (missing parts from reference TRBV19 and TRBJ1-1): DGGITQSPKYLFRKEGQNVTLSCEQNLNHDAMYWYRQDPGQGLRLIYYSQIVNDFQKGDIAEGYSVSREKKESFPLTVTSAQKNPTAFYLCASSADRGTEAFFGQGTRLTVV.